The rows below give T cell receptor beta chains drawn from one sample of a study of neoadjuvant anti-PD-1 for oral cavity cancer. Libraries were prepared by immunoSEQ multiplex PCR; TCRdb keeps only in-frame clonotypes and omits some of them. The sample holds just under 70,000 clones, 80% to 90% seen once. The material sequenced was PBMCs, taken after nivolumab (anti-PD-1) treatment. These TCRs come from a person between 35 and 79 years old with oral cavity squamous cell carcinoma. Both conserved end residues are part of each CDR3. D genes are given only for firm matches. Where a row states a size, it is once, few, many or the class of an expanded clone; other rows omit it.

D gene,clone size,V gene,J gene,CDR3 DNA,CDR3 protein
.,.,TRBV5-1,TRBJ1-4,TGCGCCAGCAGCTTGTCGTCAGGGGTTCCGGAAAAACTGTTTTTT,CASSLSSGVPEKLFF
TRBD2,.,TRBV4-1,TRBJ2-3,TGCGCCAGCAGCCAAGAAGCCGGGACTAGCGTTTTGGATACGCAGTATTTT,CASSQEAGTSVLDTQYF
TRBD1,.,TRBV19,TRBJ1-5,TGTGCCAGTACCCTGACAGGGAGTAGCAATCAGCCCCAGCATTTT,CASTLTGSSNQPQHF
TRBD1,once,TRBV10-3,TRBJ2-5,TGTGCCATCAGGGCCGGACCGGGACAGGGAGAGACCCAGTACTTC,CAIRAGPGQGETQYF
.,.,TRBV6-1,TRBJ2-3,TGTGCCAGCAGTGAAGGGTACAGCACAGATACGCAGTATTTT,CASSEGYSTDTQYF
.,.,TRBV10-3,TRBJ2-7,TGTGCCATCAGTGGTCAGGACAGCTCCTACGAGCAGTACTTC,CAISGQDSSYEQYF
TRBD2,.,TRBV5-1,TRBJ2-3,TGCGCCAGCAGCTCCGGACTAGCGGGAGTATATAGCACAGATACGCAGTATTTT,CASSSGLAGVYSTDTQYF
.,.,TRBV30,TRBJ2-1,TGTGCCTGGGGCTTGGACTGGAACTCCTACAATGAGCAGTTCTTC,CAWGLDWNSYNEQFF
TRBD2,.,TRBV5-1,TRBJ2-3,TGCGCCAGCAGCCCGACGGCTAGCGGGAGGGTAGATACGCAGTATTTT,CASSPTASGRVDTQYF
.,.,TRBV7-2,TRBJ1-5,TGTGCCAGCAGCCAAGGCGGGGGGAGCAATCAGCCCCAGCATTTT,CASSQGGGSNQPQHF
TRBD2,.,TRBV9,TRBJ2-3,TGTGCCAGCAGCGTAGAGGGTGGGACTAGGGATACGCAGTATTTT,CASSVEGGTRDTQYF
.,.,TRBV7-8,TRBJ1-4,TGTGCCAGCAGCATTCACCAGGGGCCTAATGAAAAACTGTTTTTT,CASSIHQGPNEKLFF
.,.,TRBV7-2,TRBJ1-1,TGTGCCAGCAGCCCTCAGCGGGCAGTATCCGGCACTGAAGCTTTCTTT,CASSPQRAVSGTEAFF
TRBD2,.,TRBV5-1,TRBJ2-5,TGCGCCAGCAGCTGGGGACTAGCGGGAGGAGTGGAGACCCAGTACTTC,CASSWGLAGGVETQYF
TRBD1,.,TRBV5-1,TRBJ2-7,TGCGCCAGCAGCCCAGCCGGGACAGGCGAATACGAGCAGTACTTC,CASSPAGTGEYEQYF